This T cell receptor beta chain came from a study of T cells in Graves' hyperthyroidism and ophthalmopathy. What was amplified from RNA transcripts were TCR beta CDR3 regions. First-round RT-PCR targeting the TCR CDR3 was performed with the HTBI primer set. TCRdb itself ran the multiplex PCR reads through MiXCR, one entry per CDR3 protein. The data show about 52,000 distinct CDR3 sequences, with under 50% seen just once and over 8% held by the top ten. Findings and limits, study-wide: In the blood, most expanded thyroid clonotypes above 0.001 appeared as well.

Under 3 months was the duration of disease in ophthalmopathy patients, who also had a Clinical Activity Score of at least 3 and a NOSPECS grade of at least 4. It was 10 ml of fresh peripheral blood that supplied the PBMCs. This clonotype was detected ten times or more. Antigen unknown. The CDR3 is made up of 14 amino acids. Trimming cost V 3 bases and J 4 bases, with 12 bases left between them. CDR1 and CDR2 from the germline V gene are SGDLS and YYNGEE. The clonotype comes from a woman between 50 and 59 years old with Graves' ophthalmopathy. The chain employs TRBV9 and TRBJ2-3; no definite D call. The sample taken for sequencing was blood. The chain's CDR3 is CASSEMGYPDTQYF. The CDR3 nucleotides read TGTGCCAGCAGCGAGATGGGGTACCCAGATACGCAGTATTTT.